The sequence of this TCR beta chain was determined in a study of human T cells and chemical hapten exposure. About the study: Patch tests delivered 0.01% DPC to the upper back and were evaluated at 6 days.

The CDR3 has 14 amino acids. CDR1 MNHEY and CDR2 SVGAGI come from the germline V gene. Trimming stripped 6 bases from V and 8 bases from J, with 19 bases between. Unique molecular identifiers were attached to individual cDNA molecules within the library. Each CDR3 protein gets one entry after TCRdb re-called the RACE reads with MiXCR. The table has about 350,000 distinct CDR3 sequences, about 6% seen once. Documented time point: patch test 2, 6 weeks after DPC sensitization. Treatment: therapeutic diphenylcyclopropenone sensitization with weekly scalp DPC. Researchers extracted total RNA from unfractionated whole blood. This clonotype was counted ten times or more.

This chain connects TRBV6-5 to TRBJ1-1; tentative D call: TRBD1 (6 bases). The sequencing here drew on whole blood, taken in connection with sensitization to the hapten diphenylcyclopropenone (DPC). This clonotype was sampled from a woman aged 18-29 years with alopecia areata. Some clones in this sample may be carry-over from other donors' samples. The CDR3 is CASRPIQGSREAFF. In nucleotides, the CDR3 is TGTGCCAGCAGGCCGATACAGGGTTCAAGAGAAGCTTTCTTT.